These 8 T cell receptor beta chains originate from one sample sequenced in a study of T cell responses to AZD1222 COVID-19 vaccine. Clones were read by immunoSEQ multiplex PCR, and TCRdb kept only the in-frame ones, dropping some. The sample has more than 120,000 clones; 90% are singletons. The sequencing used peripheral blood, collected 28 days after the second AZD1222 dose. The source is an adult who received the AZD1222 COVID-19 vaccine.

The chain has TRBV5-5 and TRBJ1-2, with 8 nucleotides matching TRBD1. This CDR3 contains 14 residues. In germline, CDR1 is SGHKS, CDR2 YYEKEE (reference sequence). V shed 0 bases, J shed 4 bases, and the junction held 2 bases outside the gene matches. The CDR3 coding sequence is TGTGCCAGCAGCTTGGTTGACAGGGGCTATGGCTACACCTTC. This codes for CASSLVDRGYGYTF. The variable domain in full, completed from reference TRBV5-5 and TRBJ1-2, reads DAGVTQSPTHLIKTRGQQVTLRCSPISGHKSVSWYQQVLGQGPQFIFQYYEKEERGRGNFPDRFSARQFPNYSSELNVNALLLGDSALYLCASSLVDRGYGYTFGSGTRLTVV.

The chain links TRBV2 to TRBJ1-1, with 7 positions matching TRBD1. Germline V gives CDR1 SNHLY, CDR2 FYNNEI. The J segment lost 12 bases and the V segment lost 0 bases, leaving 10 bases of the junction unmatched. This CDR3 spans 14 amino acids. CDR3: CASSEARGQRLTFF. The CDR3 region has the DNA TGTGCCAGCAGTGAAGCGAGGGGACAGAGATTGACTTTCTTT.

The chain joins TRBV7-9 to TRBJ1-6, with a possible D match to TRBD1 (5 bases). This CDR3 is 14 amino acids long. Germline values: CDR1 SEHNR, CDR2 FQNEAQ (reference sequence). Trimming shortened V by 5 bases and J by 8 bases, and 13 bases separated the two germline ends. For the CDR3, the DNA is TGTGCCAGCAGCCCGACCCGGGACCATTCACCCCTCCACTTT. This encodes CASSPTRDHSPLHF.

The V call is TRBV5-5, the J call TRBJ2-2, with D perhaps TRBD1 (6 bases). The ends were cut back, 6 bases at V and 2 bases at J, with 14 bases in the middle. The CDR3 is 15 amino acids. CDR1 is SGHKS and CDR2 is YYEKEE in the germline V gene (reference sequence). This CDR3 reads CASTFQGLNTGELFF. In DNA, the CDR3 is TGTGCCAGCACCTTCCAGGGGTTAAACACCGGGGAGCTGTTTTTT.

The CDR3 DNA sequence: TGCGCCAGCAGTGAGGGGATAGCGGGAGCAGATACGCAGTATTTT. This gives the protein CASSEGIAGADTQYF. The V call is TRBV10-1, the J call TRBJ2-3; 9 nucleotides match TRBD2. With V trimmed by 2 bases and J by 4 bases, 4 bases remained unmatched. The CDR3 covers 15 residues. The germline CDR1 and CDR2 sequences are WNHNN and SYGVQD (reference sequence).

The V and J genes are TRBV9 and TRBJ2-2; possibly TRBD1 or TRBD2 for D (5 bases each). The CDR3 runs 16 residues. Between the trimmed V and J ends, which lost 1 base and 3 bases, there was a span of 13 bases. Germline V gene data show CDR1 as SGDLS and CDR2 as YYNGEE. In DNA form, the CDR3 reads TGTGCCAGCAGCGTAATGGGGGTCGCGGACACCGGGGAGCTGTTTTTT. It codes for CASSVMGVADTGELFF.

The gene calls are TRBV28 and TRBJ1-2; D is possibly TRBD1 (5 bases). This CDR3 comprises 14 residues. Trimming left V 1 base short and J 6 bases short, with 12 bases between. The germline CDR1 and CDR2 sequences are MDHEN and SYDVKM. DNA for the CDR3: TGTGCCAGCAGTTTATACCGTGGGACCCATGGCTACACCTTC. Protein sequence: CASSLYRGTHGYTF.

The CDR3 region is CASRTQAVNTEAFF. CDR3 nucleotide sequence: TGTGCCAGCAGAACCCAGGCAGTGAACACTGAAGCTTTCTTT. The rearrangement joins TRBV7-2 to TRBJ1-1, with D unresolved. This CDR3 has 14 amino acids. Germline V gives CDR1 SGHTA, CDR2 FQGNSA. V was clipped by 6 bases and J by 0 bases, with 11 bases between them.